This TCR beta chain was recovered during a study of T cells after yellow fever vaccination. Trimming cost V 8 bases and J 10 bases, with 12 bases left between them. Germline-derived CDR1 and CDR2 are SGHAT and FQNNGV. The CDR3 loop spans 11 amino acids. UMIs and a universal primer site were added when TCR cDNA was made by 5'RACE template switching. Using its own MiXCR run on the 5' RACE reads, TCRdb lists one record per CDR3 protein. This sample yields over 250,000 distinct CDR3 sequences, of which about 4% are seen a single time; around 25% belongs to the top ten. This clonotype was recorded a few times.

The material sequenced was PBMCs, taken 5 days after the yellow fever booster vaccination. The chain carries TRBV11-2 and TRBJ2-1, with D possibly called TRBD1 or TRBD2 (6 bases each). This receptor was obtained from a man between 18 and 29 years old who received the YFV17D yellow fever vaccine. The CDR3 DNA sequence: TGTGCCAGCTTATGGGGGGCGGAGCAGTTCTTC. Translation gives CASLWGAEQFF.